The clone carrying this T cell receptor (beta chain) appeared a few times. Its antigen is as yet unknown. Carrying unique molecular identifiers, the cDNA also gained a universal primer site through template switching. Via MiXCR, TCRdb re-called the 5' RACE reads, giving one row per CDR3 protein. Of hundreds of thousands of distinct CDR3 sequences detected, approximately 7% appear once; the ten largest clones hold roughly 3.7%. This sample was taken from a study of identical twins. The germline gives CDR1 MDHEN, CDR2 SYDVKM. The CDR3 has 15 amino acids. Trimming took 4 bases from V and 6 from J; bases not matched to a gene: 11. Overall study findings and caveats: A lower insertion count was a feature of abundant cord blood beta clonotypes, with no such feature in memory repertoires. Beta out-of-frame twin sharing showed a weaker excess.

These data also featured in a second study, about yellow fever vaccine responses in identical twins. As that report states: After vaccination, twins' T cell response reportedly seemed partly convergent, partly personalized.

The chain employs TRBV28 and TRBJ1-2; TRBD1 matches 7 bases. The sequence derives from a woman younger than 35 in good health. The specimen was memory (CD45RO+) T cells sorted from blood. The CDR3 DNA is TGTGCCAGCAGTTCCCCGACAGGGATGAAGGATGGCTACACCTTC. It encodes CASSSPTGMKDGYTF.